This T cell receptor beta chain was sequenced for a study of tumor-infiltrating lymphocytes in localized non-small cell lung cancer (dated by TCRdb to the early 2020s). Broadly, across the study: Several histologies were represented in the cohort, which also included both smokers and never-smokers as well as patients whose samples were collected after neoadjuvant chemotherapy. From each patient came resected tumor tissue plus uninvolved lung tissue from that same patient, and the uninvolved lung tissue was described as non-adjacent to the tumor. The same patients underwent several integrated assays, with TCR sequencing performed together with flow cytometry, multiplex immunofluorescence, RNA-seq, exome sequencing and proteomics. The overall ICON cohort was composed of around 140 surgical patients with localized non-small cell lung cancer whose tumors were resected. A total of 55 or so patients were included in the paired tumor versus uninvolved lung comparison of immunoSEQ T-cell fraction.

Counted from cysteine to phenylalanine, this CDR3 has 14 amino acids. Only CDR3 DNA remains: 42 bases, in frame from the first base. The germline V gene (reference sequence) provides CDR1 SGHKS and CDR2 YYEKEE. The immunoSEQ assay used for TCR sequencing gave the T-cell fraction in both tumor and uninvolved lung tissue. The authors processed their data as follows. For survival analysis, patients were divided into high (upper tertile) and low (lower two tertiles) T-cell fraction groups, which were compared by log-rank test. Paired tumor versus uninvolved lung differences in T-cell fraction were tested with a signed-rank test. TCRdb took this table from immuneACCESS and kept in-frame rearrangements with V and J called. Such tables lack part of the clones; where checked against another copy, unresolved V genes explain under half of the gap, and the rest is unexplained. V, J and clone size derive from that table, while D and trimming were established from the DNA sequence. This sample holds thousands of clones; about 78% were observed only once. The top ten hold under 20% of the sample.

ICON enrollment began in 2016, and the last patient was enrolled in 2018. In a subcohort of about 76 patients, fresh tumor and matched uninvolved tissue were collected for in-depth immune analyses, with TCR sequencing among those analyses. TCR sequencing was performed on DNA isolated from bulk tissue, without cell sorting. Comments on this clone: It lacks a known antigen. One end of the junction varies from germline; a read error may be responsible.

The investigation overall reported the following: Higher T cell infiltration in tumors than in uninvolved lung tissue was supported by TCRbeta sequencing, consistent with immunofluorescence CD3 counts. Because different assays used different pieces of the same tissue, intratumor heterogeneity could not be separated from technical variation. Assay coverage differed among patients according to how much tissue was available, so only a subset of the cohort had TCR sequencing. No difference in TCR-derived T-cell fraction was observed between the flow cytometry-defined immunotypes IM1 (good prognosis) and IM2 (poor prognosis).

The material sequenced was uninvolved lung tissue not adjacent to the tumor. The receptor comes from a human donor with non-small cell lung cancer. The sequence links TRBV5-5 to TRBJ1-2, and 10 bases in between align with TRBD1. The CDR3 region: CASSLDRGTYGYTF. The nucleotides read TGTGCCAGCAGTTTGGACAGGGGGACTTATGGCTACACCTTC.